These T cell receptor beta chains were read from a single sample in a study of blood T cell repertoires in COVID-19. The protocol was immunoSEQ multiplex PCR, while the TCRdb copy is restricted to in-frame clones and leaves out a portion. The top ten hold around 2% of the sample, which has more than 95,000 clones, around nine tenths seen once. The sample taken for sequencing was peripheral blood. The receptors stem from a man between 50 and 59 years old with COVID-19, enrolled during active disease. Each CDR3 is given with its conserved first and last residue. Fields, in order: J gene, V gene, clone size, D gene, CDR3 DNA, CDR3 protein. D genes are given only for firm matches. Some rows have no size entry. The others give once, few or many, or a class for an expanded clone.

TRBJ2-5 | TRBV21-1 | - | - | TGTGCCAGCAGCAAAAGACAGGGACGAATCCAAGAGACCCAGTACTTC | CASSKRQGRIQETQYF
TRBJ2-5 | TRBV18 | once | TRBD2 | TGTGCCAGCTCACAGGGACTAGCGGGAGGAAGTTCCGACCAAGAGACCCAGTACTTC | CASSQGLAGGSSDQETQYF
TRBJ2-5 | TRBV5-5 | - | TRBD1 | TGTGCCAGCAGCTTGGGCCCCGGGACAGAAGAGACCCAGTACTTC | CASSLGPGTEETQYF
TRBJ2-3 | TRBV7-3 | - | - | TGTGCCAGCAGCAGGGGCCCTAGCACAGATACGCAGTATTTT | CASSRGPSTDTQYF
TRBJ1-1 | TRBV4-2 | - | - | TGTGCCAGCAGCCTCCCATCGAGGTCGAGAGCTTTCTTT | CASSLPSRSRAFF
TRBJ1-3 | TRBV10-1 | - | - | TGCGCCAGCAGTGAGTCGTCGGGCTCTGGAAACACCATATATTTT | CASSESSGSGNTIYF
TRBJ1-5 | TRBV28 | - | TRBD1 | TGTGCCAGCAGTGCCAGGGGGACTCAGCCCCAGCATTTT | CASSARGTQPQHF
TRBJ1-2 | TRBV5-4 | - | - | TGTGCCAGCAAACCAGCAGGGGACTATGGCTACACCTTC | CASKPAGDYGYTF
TRBJ2-1 | TRBV3-1/TRBV3-2 | - | TRBD1 | TGTGCCAGCAGCACCCGACAGGGTCTTACTGAGCAGTTCTTC | CASSTRQGLTEQFF
TRBJ1-3 | TRBV5-5 | - | - | TGTGCCAGCAGCCCTTCTAGCCCTGGAAACACCATATATTTT | CASSPSSPGNTIYF
TRBJ2-1 | TRBV4-1 | - | TRBD2 | TGCGCCAGCAGCCAAGATAGGGGGACCACTAGCGGGAGGGTTAATGAGCAGTTCTTC | CASSQDRGTTSGRVNEQFF
TRBJ2-2 | TRBV4-1 | once | TRBD1 | TGCGCCAGCAGCCGCCAAAATACAGGGGCGGTAGGCGGGGAGCTGTTTTTT | CASSRQNTGAVGGELFF
TRBJ1-2 | TRBV29-1 | - | TRBD1 | TGCAGCGGGAGGACAGGGTATGGCTACACCTTC | CSGRTGYGYTF
TRBJ1-5 | TRBV18 | - | TRBD1 | TGTGCCAGCTCACCCCCAGGACAGGGAGATCAGCCCCAGCATTTT | CASSPPGQGDQPQHF
TRBJ2-3 | TRBV3-1/TRBV3-2 | - | - | TGTGCCAGCAGCCCCAGGGGTGCAGATACGCAGTATTTT | CASSPRGADTQYF
TRBJ2-2 | TRBV18 | - | TRBD2 | TGTGCCAGCTCACCCGCAGCGGGAGGGCCTACCGGGGAGCTGTTTTTT | CASSPAAGGPTGELFF
TRBJ2-3 | TRBV7-8 | - | TRBD2 | TGTGCCAGCAGCTTCCGACTAGCGGGCACAGATACGCAGTATTTT | CASSFRLAGTDTQYF
TRBJ2-5 | TRBV30 | - | TRBD2 | TGTGCCTGGTCTCTAGCGGGACTGGAGACCCAGTACTTC | CAWSLAGLETQYF
TRBJ1-1 | TRBV5-1 | - | TRBD1 | TGCGCCAGCAGCTTGGAGGGGACAGGGACAGCTTTCTTT | CASSLEGTGTAFF
TRBJ1-1 | TRBV7-2 | - | - | TGTGCCAGCAGCCCGGTAACGAACACTGAAGCTTTCTTT | CASSPVTNTEAFF
TRBJ1-5 | TRBV15 | - | - | TGTGCCACCAGCAGAGATCGCGGGGATAGCAATCAGCCCCAGCATTTT | CATSRDRGDSNQPQHF
TRBJ1-6 | TRBV11-2 | - | - | TGTGCCAGCAGCCCGATCGGCGGAGGGAAGAATTCACCCCTCCACTTT | CASSPIGGGKNSPLHF
TRBJ1-5 | TRBV27 | - | - | TGTGCCAGCAGTTTTGGGTGGGGCCAGCCCCAGCATTTT | CASSFGWGQPQHF
TRBJ2-2 | TRBV10-3 | once | - | TGTGCCTCTGGAGATAACGTGGGGAACACCGGGGAGCTGTTTTTT | CASGDNVGNTGELFF
TRBJ2-7 | TRBV19 | - | - | TGTGCCAGTAGTATGAATCCAGGGTCGTTGCCCTACGAGCAGTACTTC | CASSMNPGSLPYEQYF
TRBJ2-5 | TRBV13 | - | TRBD1 | TGTGCCAGCACGAGGCAGGGGACAGGGGCACCGGAGACCCAGTACTTC | CASTRQGTGAPETQYF
TRBJ1-5 | TRBV5-8 | - | TRBD1 | TGTGCCAGCAGCCTCGACAGGGGTCGGGATCAGCCCCAGCATTTT | CASSLDRGRDQPQHF
TRBJ2-1 | TRBV12-3/TRBV12-4 | - | TRBD2 | TGTGCCAGCAGCCGACTAGCGGACAATGAGCAGTTCTTC | CASSRLADNEQFF
TRBJ1-1 | TRBV7-8 | - | TRBD1 | TGTGCCAGCAGCTTCTCGGGACAGGGAGGTGCTTTCTTT | CASSFSGQGGAFF
TRBJ2-2 | TRBV30 | - | - | TGTGCCTGGAGTGTAGGAGGCACCGGGGAGCTGTTTTTT | CAWSVGGTGELFF
TRBJ2-5 | TRBV19 | - | TRBD2 | TGTGCCAGTAGTATAACCGGGCGGGAGGGCCGAGAGACCCAGTACTTC | CASSITGREGRETQYF
TRBJ2-1 | TRBV6-6 | - | - | TGTGCCAGCAGACTAGCCCTCTCCTACAATGAGCAGTTCTTC | CASRLALSYNEQFF
TRBJ1-4 | TRBV28 | - | - | TGTGCCAGCAGTTTCGCGGCCGCCCCCCGGGAAAAACTGTTTTTT | CASSFAAAPREKLFF
TRBJ1-2 | TRBV5-4 | - | TRBD1 | TGTGCCAGCACCTCGGACAGGTCCTATGGCTACACCTTC | CASTSDRSYGYTF
TRBJ2-7 | TRBV6-2/TRBV6-3 | - | - | TGTGCCAGCAGTACGGGGTCGGCGAACGAGCAGTACTTC | CASSTGSANEQYF
TRBJ2-1 | TRBV19 | - | TRBD1 | TGTGCCAGTCTGGCAGGGGCAGGGGGTAATGAGCAGTTCTTC | CASLAGAGGNEQFF
TRBJ2-1 | TRBV30 | - | TRBD1 | TGTGCCTGGAGTCCACCCGGGACAGGGGGCTTAAATGAGCAGTTCTTC | CAWSPPGTGGLNEQFF
TRBJ1-2 | TRBV7-8 | - | - | TGTGCCAGCACCAGGGGACCTACCGGCTATGGCTACACCTTC | CASTRGPTGYGYTF
TRBJ2-2 | TRBV24-1 | - | - | TGTGCCACCAGTGATTTCGGACAGTTTAGCACCGGGGAGCTGTTTTTT | CATSDFGQFSTGELFF
TRBJ2-7 | TRBV4-3 | once | - | TGCGCCAGCAGCCGGACGGGTAGCGGTAACTACGAGCAGTACTTC | CASSRTGSGNYEQYF
TRBJ2-1 | TRBV7-6 | - | - | TGTGCCAGCAGCTTAGCCATGAGCTCCTACAATGAGCAGTTCTTC | CASSLAMSSYNEQFF
TRBJ1-1 | TRBV27 | - | TRBD1 | TGTGCCAGCAGTTGGGACAGGGGGGACACTGAAGCTTTCTTT | CASSWDRGDTEAFF
TRBJ2-5 | TRBV9 | - | - | TGTGCCAGCAGCGTAGCATCGGGAGCGGAGACCCAGTACTTC | CASSVASGAETQYF
TRBJ2-5 | TRBV30 | - | - | TGTGCCTGGAGGGGGCTGGAGACCCAGTACTTC | CAWRGLETQYF
TRBJ2-7 | TRBV5-1 | - | TRBD1 | TGCGCCAGCAGCAGGCCGCGGGACAGGGTTTCCTACGAGCAGTACTTC | CASSRPRDRVSYEQYF
TRBJ1-2 | TRBV7-6 | once | - | TGTGCCAGCAGCTTAATGCAGGGAATGAACTACACCTTC | CASSLMQGMNYTF
TRBJ1-4 | TRBV3-1/TRBV3-2 | - | - | TGTGCCAGCAGCCAGGTGGGACAAACAACTAATGAAAAACTGTTTTTT | CASSQVGQTTNEKLFF